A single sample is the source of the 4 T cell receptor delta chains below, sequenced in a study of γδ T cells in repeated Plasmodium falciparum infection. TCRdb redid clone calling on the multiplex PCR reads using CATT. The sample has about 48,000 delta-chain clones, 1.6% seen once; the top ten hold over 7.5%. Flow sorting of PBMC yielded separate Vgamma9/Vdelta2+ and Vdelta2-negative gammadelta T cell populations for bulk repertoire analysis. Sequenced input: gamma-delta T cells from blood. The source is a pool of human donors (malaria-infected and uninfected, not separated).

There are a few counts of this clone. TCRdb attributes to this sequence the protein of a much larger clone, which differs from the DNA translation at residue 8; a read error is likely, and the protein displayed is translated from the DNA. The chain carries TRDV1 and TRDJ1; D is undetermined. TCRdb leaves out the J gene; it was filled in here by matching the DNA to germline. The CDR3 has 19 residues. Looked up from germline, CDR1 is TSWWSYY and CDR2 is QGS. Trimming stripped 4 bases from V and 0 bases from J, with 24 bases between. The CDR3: CALGVKNLPPRRNTDKLIF. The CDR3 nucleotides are TGTGCTCTTGGGGTGAAGAACCTCCCCCCAAGGAGGAACACCGATAAACTCATCTTT.

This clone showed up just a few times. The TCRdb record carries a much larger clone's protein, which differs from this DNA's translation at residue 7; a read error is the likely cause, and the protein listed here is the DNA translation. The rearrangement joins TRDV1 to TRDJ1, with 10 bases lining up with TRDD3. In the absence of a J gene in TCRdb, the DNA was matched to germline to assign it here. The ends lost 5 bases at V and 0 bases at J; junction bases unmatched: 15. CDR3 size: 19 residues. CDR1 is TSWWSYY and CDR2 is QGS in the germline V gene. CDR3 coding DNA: TGTGCTCTTGGGATCCTTCCCCGTACTGGGGGATGCGACACCGATAAACTCATCTTT. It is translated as CALGILPRTGGCDTDKLIF.

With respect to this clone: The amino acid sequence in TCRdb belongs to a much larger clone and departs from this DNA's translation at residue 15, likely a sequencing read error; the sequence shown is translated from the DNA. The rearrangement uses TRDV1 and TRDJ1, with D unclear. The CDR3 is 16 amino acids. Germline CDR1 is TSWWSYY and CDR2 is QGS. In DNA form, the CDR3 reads TGTGCTCTTGGGGAACTTATCCCCCAAAAGGAGGGTAAACTCACCTTT. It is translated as CALGELIPQKEGKLTF.

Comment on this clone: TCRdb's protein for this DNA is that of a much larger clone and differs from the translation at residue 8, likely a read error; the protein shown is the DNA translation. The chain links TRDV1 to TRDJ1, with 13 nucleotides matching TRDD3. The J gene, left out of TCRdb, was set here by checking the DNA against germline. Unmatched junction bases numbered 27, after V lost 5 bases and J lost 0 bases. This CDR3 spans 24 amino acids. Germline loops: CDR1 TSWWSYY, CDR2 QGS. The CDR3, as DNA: TGTGCTCTTGGGCCTAAAAGCCCTTTCCCCGTCGACTGGGGGATACGCCCAAACACCGATAAACTCATCTTT. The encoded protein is CALGPKSPFPVDWGIRPNTDKLIF.